The 26 T cell receptor beta chains listed next were all sequenced from one sample in a study of blood T cell repertoires in COVID-19. Using immunoSEQ multiplex PCR, the repertoire was profiled, and TCRdb retains in-frame clones only, with some absent. Of 200,000 to 250,000 clones in the sample, more than 75% were seen once. The sequenced material came from peripheral blood. The receptors were sampled from a woman older than 75 with COVID-19, enrolled during active disease.

The chain couples TRBV3-1 (or the pseudogene TRBV3-2) to TRBJ1-6; 9 nucleotides line up with TRBD1. The junction had 7 bases not matched to a gene; V was cut back by 3 bases and J by 7 bases. This CDR3 has 16 residues. CDR1 LGHDT and CDR2 YNNKEL come from the germline V gene (reference sequence). Written as DNA, the CDR3 is TGTGCCAGCAGCCAGTTCACAGGGGGCAGGAATTCACCCCTCCACTTT. It specifies CASSQFTGGRNSPLHF.

The chain is built from TRBV7-6 and TRBJ1-6, with 9 bases fitting TRBD1. Trimming at V came to 1 base and at J to 10 bases, leaving 5 bases not matched to a gene. The CDR3 has 15 residues. Germline CDR1 SGHVS, CDR2 FNYEAQ. CDR3 residues: CASSLVTGGGSPLHF. DNA of the CDR3: TGTGCCAGCAGCTTAGTCACAGGGGGCGGGTCACCCCTCCACTTT.

The chain couples TRBV19 to TRBJ2-1; 7 bases fit TRBD2. Germline values: CDR1 LNHDA, CDR2 SQIVND (reference sequence). The length of the CDR3 is 14 residues. Trimming removed 7 bases from V and 5 bases from J; junction bases left unmatched: 8. CDR3 sequence (DNA): TGTGCCAGTAACCCAGCGGGATGGGACAATGAGCAGTTCTTC. Translated: CASNPAGWDNEQFF.

The chain joins TRBV27 to TRBJ2-1, with D perhaps matching TRBD1 (6 bases). CDR1 MNHEY and CDR2 SMNVEV come from the germline V gene (reference sequence). Trimming shortened V by 4 bases and J by 12 bases, and 16 bases separated the two germline ends. The CDR3 covers 13 residues. This chain's CDR3 is CASSYWVTGRQFF. The CDR3 DNA follows: TGTGCCAGCAGTTACTGGGTGACAGGCAGGCAGTTCTTC.

V and J are TRBV7-3 and TRBJ1-6, with 7 nucleotides matching TRBD1. In germline, CDR1 is SGHTA, CDR2 FQGTGA. V lost 3 bases and J lost 7; bases outside the gene matches: 6. The CDR3 has 15 residues. The CDR3, as DNA: TGTGCCAGCAGCTTGACACAGGGGACCAATTCACCCCTCCACTTT. It translates to CASSLTQGTNSPLHF. The full variable domain, rest sourced from reference TRBV7-3 and TRBJ1-6, is GAGVSQTPSNKVTEKGKYVELRCDPISGHTALYWYRQSLGQGPEFLIYFQGTGAADDSGLPNDRFFAVRPEGSVSTLKIQRTERGDSAVYLCASSLTQGTNSPLHFGNGTRLTVT.

J is TRBJ1-5 and V is TRBV3-1 (or the pseudogene TRBV3-2), with 10 bases that match TRBD1. Trimming at V came to 4 bases and at J to 6 bases, leaving 6 bases not matched to a gene. The CDR3 is 15 residues long. Germline CDR1 reads LGHDT; CDR2 reads YNNKEL (reference sequence). The CDR3 DNA reads as TGTGCCAGCAGCCTGGGGACAGGGGATAGTCAGCCCCAGCATTTT. It is translated as CASSLGTGDSQPQHF.

V and J are TRBV5-4 and TRBJ2-1, with D perhaps TRBD2 (5 bases). This CDR3 contains 13 residues. Trimming pared 1 base from V and 10 bases from J, leaving 12 bases between. Germline loops: CDR1 SGHNT, CDR2 YYREEE (reference sequence). The CDR3 bases are TGTGCCAGCAGCTTGACTAGGGCGGCCGAGCAGTTCTTC. This gives the protein CASSLTRAAEQFF.

The chain couples TRBV7-9 to TRBJ1-1, with TRBD1 matching over 8 bases. The V and J ends lost 5 bases and 11 bases, in that order; junction bases with no gene match: 19. Germline-derived CDR1 and CDR2 are SEHNR and FQNEAQ (reference sequence). The CDR3 is made up of 16 amino acids. The CDR3 bases are TGTGCCAGCAGCCCCCCCGCCAGGGGGCGGTGGCTTGAGGCTTTCTTT. Amino acids: CASSPPARGRWLEAFF. The full variable domain, with the rest looked up from reference TRBV7-9 and TRBJ1-1, is DTGVSQNPRHKITKRGQNVTFRCDPISEHNRLYWYRQTLGQGPEFLTYFQNEAQLEKSRLLSDRFSAERPKGSFSTLEIQRTEQGDSAMYLCASSPPARGRWLEAFFGQGTRLTVV.

The chain carries TRBV2 and TRBJ1-5; the D is unclear. This CDR3 region has 15 residues. Germline CDR1 and CDR2: SNHLY and FYNNEI. The V end was cut by 8 bases, the J end by 0 bases, with 14 bases between. DNA for the CDR3: TGTGCCAGCGCCCGGGAGGTCGATAGCAATCAGCCCCAGCATTTT. Translating gives CASAREVDSNQPQHF.

V and J are TRBV4-3 and TRBJ1-6; 9 positions match TRBD1. The length of the CDR3 is 16 residues. Germline V gene sequence: CDR1 LGHNA, CDR2 YSLEER. V lost 1 base and J lost 7; bases outside the gene matches: 5. The CDR3 sequence is CASSQVPGQGNSPLHF. In DNA, the CDR3 is TGCGCCAGCAGCCAAGTACCGGGACAGGGAAATTCACCCCTCCACTTT.

This clone was seen once. The chain couples TRBV5-8 to TRBJ1-3; D might be TRBD1 (6 bases). Trimming pared 3 bases from V and 0 bases from J, leaving 13 bases between. This CDR3 region has 16 residues. Germline values: CDR1 SGHTS, CDR2 YDEGEE. The CDR3 sequence is CASSSDRTSSGNTIYF. Written as DNA, the CDR3 is TGTGCCAGCAGCTCGGACAGAACGAGCTCTGGAAACACCATATATTTT.

The chain recombines TRBV27 with TRBJ2-5; a weak D match, TRBD2 (6 bases). Trimming took 2 bases from V and 2 from J, leaving 21 bases between them. CDR3 length equals 18 residues. Germline values: CDR1 MNHEY, CDR2 SMNVEV (reference sequence). CDR3 sequence: CASSLQGTHLAGQETQYF. In DNA form, the CDR3 reads TGTGCCAGCAGTTTACAAGGGACGCACCTGGCGGGACAAGAGACCCAGTACTTC.

The chain has TRBV19 and TRBJ1-3; the D gene is possibly TRBD1 (6 bases). Trimming removed 9 bases from V and 4 bases from J, with 13 bases in between. The CDR3 spans 13 residues. In germline, CDR1 is LNHDA, CDR2 SQIVND (reference sequence). CDR3 in DNA: TGTGCCAGCAGGGGAGCGGGAGGAAACACCATATATTTT. Its translation is CASRGAGGNTIYF.

CDR3 DNA sequence: TGTGCCTGGATGAGGGACTCATTCACCGGGGAGCTGTTTTTT. Encoded protein: CAWMRDSFTGELFF. The chain carries TRBV30 and TRBJ2-2, with a possible D match to TRBD2 (6 bases). Trimming removed 4 bases from V and 4 bases from J, with 13 bases in between. The germline CDR1 and CDR2 sequences are GTSNPN and SVGIG (reference sequence). This CDR3 region has 14 residues.

The gene calls are TRBV19 and TRBJ2-1; 15 bases are shared with TRBD2. Germline V gene sequence: CDR1 LNHDA, CDR2 SQIVND (reference sequence). CDR3 size: 18 residues. V was pared by 5 bases and J by 7 bases, with 12 bases of the junction left unmatched. CDR3 sequence reads: CASSPRTSGRGYMNEQFF. CDR3 DNA: TGTGCCAGTAGTCCCCGGACTAGCGGGAGGGGGTACATGAATGAGCAGTTCTTC.

The V and J genes are TRBV11-2 and TRBJ1-5; the D is unclear. From germline, CDR1 is SGHAT and CDR2 FQNNGV. The ends were cut back, 3 bases at V and 5 bases at J, with 11 bases in the middle. CDR3 length equals 14 residues. Written as DNA, the CDR3 is TGTGCCAGCAGCTTCACCTCAGAGGATCAGCCCCAGCATTTT. It yields the protein CASSFTSEDQPQHF.

V and J are TRBV28 and TRBJ2-2; maybe TRBD2 (7 bases). V was pared by 5 bases and J by 5 bases, with 12 bases between. The germline gives CDR1 MDHEN, CDR2 SYDVKM. The CDR3 length is 14 residues. The DNA for the CDR3 is TGTGCCAGCAGTCGGGGGAGGGGGACCGGGGAGCTGTTTTTT. Protein sequence: CASSRGRGTGELFF.

The J gene is TRBJ1-5, the V gene TRBV2, with 9 bases fitting TRBD1. The CDR3 extends over 14 amino acids. V lost 6 bases to trimming and J lost 10 bases; unmatched junction nucleotides: 10. The germline gives CDR1 SNHLY, CDR2 FYNNEI. Here the CDR3 reads CASSRDRAVAPQHF. The DNA for the CDR3 is TGTGCCAGCAGCCGGGACAGGGCGGTCGCTCCCCAGCATTTT.

The V call is TRBV3-1 (or the pseudogene TRBV3-2), the J call TRBJ2-7; D might be TRBD1 (5 bases). Germline V gene data show CDR1 as LGHDT and CDR2 as YNNKEL (reference sequence). This CDR3 spans 14 amino acids. Trimming stripped 4 bases from V and 5 bases from J, with 15 bases between. CDR3: CASSPLRQGHEQYF. The CDR3 nucleotides are TGTGCCAGCAGCCCCCTGAGGCAGGGCCACGAGCAGTACTTC.

This chain joins TRBV15 and TRBJ2-5; D uncertain. The CDR3 spans 13 residues. The germline CDR1 and CDR2 sequences are LNHNV and YYDKDF (reference sequence). V was trimmed by 2 bases and J by 1 base, leaving 5 bases between them. The CDR3 sequence: CATSRLSQETQYF. The CDR3 DNA follows: TGTGCCACCAGCAGACTCTCCCAAGAGACCCAGTACTTC.

The gene calls are TRBV3-1 (or the pseudogene TRBV3-2) and TRBJ1-6, with 9 nucleotides matching TRBD1. After removal of 6 bases from V and 0 bases from J, the junction contained 12 bases not matched to a gene. This CDR3 is 19 amino acids long. Germline values: CDR1 LGHDT, CDR2 YNNKEL (reference sequence). The CDR3 sequence is CASRLGTGQESSYNSPLHF. The CDR3 DNA reads as TGTGCCAGCAGGTTGGGGACAGGGCAGGAGAGCTCCTATAATTCACCCCTCCACTTT.

This clone was seen only a few times. The genes are TRBV4-3 and TRBJ1-4; 7 nucleotides match TRBD1. CDR1 and CDR2 from the germline V gene are LGHNA and YSLEER. After removal of 0 bases from V and 5 bases from J, the junction contained 6 bases not matched to a gene. The CDR3 loop spans 16 amino acids. This CDR3 is CASSQDDRGRNEKLFF. In nucleotides, the CDR3 is TGCGCCAGCAGCCAAGATGATAGGGGGCGAAATGAAAAACTGTTTTTT.

V is TRBV7-3 and J is TRBJ2-3; 11 nucleotides match TRBD2. The CDR3 is made up of 19 amino acids. J gave up 6 bases and V 2 bases, and 16 bases lay outside the gene matches. Germline CDR1 and CDR2: SGHTA and FQGTGA. CDR3 coding DNA: TGTGCCAGCAGCTTACGTGCCCCTGGGACTAGCGGTGGAGGGGATACGCAGTATTTT. Its protein is CASSLRAPGTSGGGDTQYF. Filled out from reference TRBV7-3 and TRBJ2-3, the complete variable domain reads GAGVSQTPSNKVTEKGKYVELRCDPISGHTALYWYRQSLGQGPEFLIYFQGTGAADDSGLPNDRFFAVRPEGSVSTLKIQRTERGDSAVYLCASSLRAPGTSGGGDTQYFGPGTRLTVL.

The J gene is TRBJ2-7, the V gene TRBV2; 7 positions match TRBD1. J gave up 3 bases and V 2 bases, and 10 bases lay outside the gene matches. Looked up from germline, CDR1 is SNHLY and CDR2 is FYNNEI. This CDR3 comprises 16 residues. Here the CDR3 DNA reads TGTGCCAGCAGTGAAAAGGGGGCAGGAACCGTCTACGAGCAGTACTTC. Amino acids: CASSEKGAGTVYEQYF.

The chain is built from TRBV20-1 and TRBJ1-1, with D possibly matching TRBD1 (5 bases). The V and J ends lost 8 bases and 11 bases respectively, with 18 bases between them. The CDR3 covers 11 residues. Germline CDR1 DFQATT, CDR2 SNEGSKA (reference sequence). Written as DNA, the CDR3 is TGCAGTTCGACCGTACCGGGGGAGGCTTTCTTT. Translating it yields CSSTVPGEAFF.

The chain links TRBV6-6 to TRBJ1-3; 7 positions agree with TRBD1. V lost 7 bases, J lost 0 bases, and 3 bases stayed unmatched. Germline V gene sequence: CDR1 MNHNY, CDR2 SVGAGI (reference sequence). This CDR3 is built from 14 residues. CDR3 DNA: TGTGCCAGCAAAGGGGACAGCTCTGGAAACACCATATATTTT. It encodes CASKGDSSGNTIYF.